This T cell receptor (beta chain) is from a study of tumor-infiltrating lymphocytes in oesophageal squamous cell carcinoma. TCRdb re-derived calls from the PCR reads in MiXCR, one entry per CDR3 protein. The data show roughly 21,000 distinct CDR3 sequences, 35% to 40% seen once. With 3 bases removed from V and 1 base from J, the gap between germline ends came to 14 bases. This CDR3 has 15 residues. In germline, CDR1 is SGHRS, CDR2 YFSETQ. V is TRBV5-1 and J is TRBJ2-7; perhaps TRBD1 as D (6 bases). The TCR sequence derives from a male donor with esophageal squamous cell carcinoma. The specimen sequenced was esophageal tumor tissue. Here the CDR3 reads CASSSLQGQSYEQYF. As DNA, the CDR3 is TGCGCCAGCAGCTCCCTCCAAGGACAGTCCTACGAGCAGTACTTC.